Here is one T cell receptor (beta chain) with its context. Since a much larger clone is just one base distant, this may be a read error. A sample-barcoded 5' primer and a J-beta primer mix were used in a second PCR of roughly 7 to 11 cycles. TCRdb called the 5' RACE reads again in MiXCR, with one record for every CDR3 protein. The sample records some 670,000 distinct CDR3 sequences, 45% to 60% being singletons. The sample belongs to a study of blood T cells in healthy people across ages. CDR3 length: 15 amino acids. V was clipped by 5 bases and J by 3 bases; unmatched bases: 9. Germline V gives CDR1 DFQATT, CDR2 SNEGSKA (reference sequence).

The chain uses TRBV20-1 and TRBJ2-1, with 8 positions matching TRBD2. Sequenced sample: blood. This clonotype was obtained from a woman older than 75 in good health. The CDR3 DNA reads TGCAGTGCTCCTCCTGGGCTAGCGGGCTACAATGAGCAGTTCTTC. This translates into CSAPPGLAGYNEQFF.